Below, one TCR beta chain is given with its context. The antigen is undetermined. The CDR3 has 12 amino acids. The V and J ends lost 5 bases and 2 bases respectively, with 6 bases between them. CDR1 is MNHNS and CDR2 is SASEGT in the germline V gene. The PCR used 60 Vbeta and 13 Jbeta primers. TCRdb's copy holds only in-frame clones and misses some; the assay was immunoSEQ multiplex PCR. The repertoire has 150,000 to 200,000 clones, roughly 87% of them found once; the top ten carry approximately 1.4%. The sample is drawn from a study of cytomegalovirus exposure and HLA in healthy donors. Study-wide findings and caveats: The classifier reportedly diagnosed cytomegalovirus status with high sensitivity and specificity. In a later analysis, several top co-occurrence clusters appeared linked to parvovirus B19, influenza, CMV and Epstein-Barr virus. Confirmation was obtained in vitro that three CMV-associated chains are specific for CMV antigens. V- and J-gene trimming of TCR beta was linked (in a later analysis) to a missense DCLRE1C variant.

The sample taken for sequencing was PBMCs. This chain connects TRBV6-1 to TRBJ1-1; tentatively, D is TRBD1 (5 bases). The TCR was taken from a man aged 35-49 years in good health and CMV-seronegative. CDR3 sequence reads: CASSTGNTEAFF. The DNA of the CDR3 is TGTGCCAGCAGTACAGGTAACACTGAAGCTTTCTTT.